This is a list of T cell receptor beta chains from one sample in a study of T cell repertoires in cytomegalovirus infection. TCRdb fed the reads into MiXCR, producing one record per CDR3 protein. The sample comprises roughly 300,000 distinct CDR3 sequences, roughly 23% of which are singletons, and approximately 15% rests with the top ten. The sample taken for sequencing was PBMCs. These receptors came from a human donor in good health (CMV status not recorded). Some clones in this sample may be carry-over from other donors' samples. The CDR3 runs from the conserved cysteine through the conserved F or W. Each record gives: V gene, J gene, D gene, clone size, CDR3 protein, CDR3 DNA. The D gene is left open where the match is weak. Clone size is given for some rows only: seen once, a few or many times, or a class if the clone is expanded.

>TRBV5-4|TRBJ2-3|TRBD2|-
CASRRTSGNFDTQYF
TGTGCCAGCAGGAGGACTAGCGGGAACTTTGATACGCAGTATTTT
>TRBV11-3|TRBJ2-5|-|many
CASSRSRHQETQYF
TGTGCCAGCAGCCGGTCCCGTCACCAAGAGACCCAGTACTTC
>TRBV5-6|TRBJ2-5|-|few
CASSLRSGFRGETQYF
TGTGCCAGCAGCTTGAGGTCTGGATTCCGAGGGGAGACCCAGTACTTC
>TRBV7-2|TRBJ2-7|-|many
CASSPNIYEQYF
TGTGCCAGCAGTCCTAACATTTACGAGCAGTACTTC
>TRBV7-3|TRBJ2-6|-|-
CANTLGGSGANVLTF
TGTGCCAACACCTTGGGAGGCTCTGGGGCCAACGTCCTGACTTTC
>TRBV5-4|TRBJ1-1|-|few
CASSFLAAMNTEAFF
TGTGCCAGCAGCTTCCTGGCAGCTATGAACACTGAAGCTTTCTTT
>TRBV20-1|TRBJ1-1|-|-
CSARDPRRSTEAFF
TGCAGTGCTAGAGATCCGAGAAGGAGCACTGAAGCTTTCTTT
>TRBV7-9|TRBJ2-4|-|-
CASSLDAGTGWENIQYF
TGTGCCAGCAGCTTAGATGCAGGCACGGGCTGGGAAAACATTCAGTACTTC
>TRBV11-3|TRBJ2-1|-|many
CASSFLAEGEQFF
TGTGCCAGCAGCTTCCTGGCAGAAGGCGAGCAGTTCTTC
>TRBV12-3/TRBV12-4|TRBJ2-2|TRBD2|-
CASRSLAENTGELFF
TGTGCCAGCAGGTCACTAGCGGAGAACACCGGGGAGCTGTTTTTT
>TRBV7-3|TRBJ2-1|-|many
CASSPQGGGEQFF
TGTGCCAGCAGCCCTCAGGGCGGCGGTGAGCAGTTCTTC
>TRBV28|TRBJ1-5|TRBD1|few
CASSRGTGNNQPQHF
TGTGCCAGCAGCCGGGGGACAGGGAACAATCAGCCCCAGCATTTT
>TRBV28|TRBJ1-1|-|few
CASSSRRDTENTEAFF
TGTGCCAGCAGTTCGCGCAGGGACACGGAGAACACTGAAGCTTTCTTT
>TRBV12-3/TRBV12-4|TRBJ1-2|TRBD1|-
CASRGGVGGGYTF
TGTGCCAGCAGAGGGGGCGTAGGAGGAGGCTACACCTTC
>TRBV14|TRBJ1-1|-|-
CASSPGIGKNTEAFF
TGTGCCAGCAGCCCAGGGATAGGGAAGAACACTGAAGCTTTCTTT
>TRBV6-1|TRBJ1-1|TRBD1|few
CASSARTGSDTEAFF
TGTGCCAGCAGTGCTCGGACAGGGTCGGACACTGAAGCTTTCTTT
>TRBV6-5|TRBJ2-7|-|few
CASSYGAGGSYEQYF
TGTGCCAGCAGTTACGGGGCAGGAGGATCCTACGAGCAGTACTTC
>TRBV18|TRBJ2-7|TRBD1|-
CASSPGTESSYEQYF
TGTGCCAGCTCACCCGGGACAGAGAGCTCCTACGAGCAGTACTTC
>TRBV7-3|TRBJ2-3|-|-
CASSLDMDTQYF
TGTGCCAGCAGCTTAGATATGGATACGCAGTATTTT
>TRBV18|TRBJ2-5|-|-
CASSPPIPETQYF
TGTGCCAGCTCACCACCCATTCCGGAGACCCAGTACTTC
>TRBV7-2|TRBJ2-4|TRBD2|-
CASSLYSGRAPIQYF
TGTGCCAGCAGCTTATATAGCGGGAGGGCCCCTATTCAGTACTTC
>TRBV6-6|TRBJ2-7|TRBD2|-
CASRPTGTRPYEQYF
TGTGCCAGCAGGCCGACCGGGACTAGGCCCTACGAGCAGTACTTC
>TRBV6-1|TRBJ1-1|TRBD1|-
CASSKPPTGVSAFF
TGTGCCAGCAGTAAACCTCCGACAGGGGTGAGTGCTTTCTTT
>TRBV7-2|TRBJ2-3|-|many
CASSFAVPSTDTQYF
TGTGCCAGCAGCTTTGCTGTTCCTAGCACAGATACGCAGTATTTT
>TRBV29-1|TRBJ2-7|TRBD2|-
CSGIGASGRWYEQYF
TGCAGCGGCATAGGGGCTAGCGGGAGATGGTACGAGCAGTACTTC
>TRBV7-2|TRBJ2-1|-|many
CASSSDFMGWFF
TGTGCCAGCAGCTCGGACTTCATGGGCTGGTTCTTC
>TRBV5-4|TRBJ2-5|TRBD2|few
CASSLVGGEAETQYF
TGTGCCAGCAGCTTAGTCGGGGGGGAGGCGGAGACCCAGTACTTC
>TRBV6-1|TRBJ2-3|-|-
CASSGQYRDTQYF
TGTGCCAGCAGTGGCCAGTACAGGGATACGCAGTATTTT
>TRBV28|TRBJ1-5|TRBD1|many
CASSSGGQGFNQPQHF
TGTGCCAGCAGTAGTGGGGGACAGGGCTTCAATCAGCCCCAGCATTTT
>TRBV29-1|TRBJ1-2|-|-
CSVEDYEDYGYTF
TGCAGCGTTGAGGACTACGAGGACTATGGCTACACCTTC
>TRBV20-1|TRBJ1-4|-|-
CSARQPATNEKLFF
TGCAGTGCTAGACAACCCGCAACTAATGAAAAACTGTTTTTT
>TRBV7-8|TRBJ2-7|-|many
CASSRRDTFYEQYF
TGTGCCAGCAGCCGCCGGGACACCTTCTACGAGCAGTACTTC
>TRBV12-3/TRBV12-4|TRBJ2-7|-|many
CASSSRWLNEQYF
TGTGCCAGCAGTTCCCGTTGGTTGAACGAGCAGTACTTC
>TRBV28|TRBJ1-5|TRBD1|many
CASSSDRDNQPQHF
TGTGCCAGCAGTTCGGACAGGGACAATCAGCCCCAGCATTTT
>TRBV7-2|TRBJ2-1|-|many
CASSLSASRNNEQFF
TGTGCCAGCAGCTTATCGGCTAGCAGGAACAATGAGCAGTTCTTC
>TRBV5-1|TRBJ2-7|-|-
CASSLGSNEQYF
TGCGCCAGCAGCTTGGGTAGCAACGAGCAGTACTTC
>TRBV7-2|TRBJ2-6|-|many
CASSLALASGANVLTF
TGTGCCAGCAGCTTAGCGCTAGCCTCTGGGGCCAACGTCCTGACTTTC
>TRBV6-5|TRBJ2-1|TRBD2|few
CASSYSGSGGLDEQFF
TGTGCCAGCAGTTACTCCGGTAGCGGGGGGTTAGATGAGCAGTTCTTC
>TRBV7-6|TRBJ2-3|TRBD2|-
CASSLALSGGPRPQYF
TGTGCCAGCAGCTTAGCGCTTAGCGGGGGGCCACGCCCGCAGTATTTT
>TRBV27|TRBJ2-7|-|few
CASSLRQDLYEQYF
TGTGCCAGCAGTTTGAGGCAGGATCTCTACGAGCAGTACTTC
>TRBV7-2|TRBJ2-7|TRBD2|few
CASSSGRGEQYF
TGTGCCAGCAGCTCGGGGAGGGGCGAGCAGTACTTC
>TRBV7-9|TRBJ1-1|TRBD1|-
CASSLRQGRNTEAFF
TGTGCCAGCAGCTTACGACAGGGGCGGAACACTGAAGCTTTCTTT
>TRBV28|TRBJ1-2|-|few
CASSLRGYYGYTF
TGTGCCAGCAGTTTACGGGGGTACTATGGCTACACCTTC
>TRBV28|TRBJ1-5|-|few
CASSSLTDSSNQPQHF
TGTGCCAGCAGTTCCCTAACTGACAGCAGCAATCAGCCCCAGCATTTT
>TRBV7-2|TRBJ1-2|-|few
CASSLDRISANYGYTF
TGTGCCAGCAGCTTAGACAGGATCTCAGCTAACTATGGCTACACCTTC